The 22 T cell receptor beta chains below come from one sample, sequenced in a study of blood T cell repertoires in COVID-19. Sequenced by immunoSEQ multiplex PCR; TCRdb stores in-frame clones only, minus some. The sample has about 99,000 clones, roughly 87% seen once; the top ten hold approximately 3.1%. The material sequenced was peripheral blood. Every receptor here comes from a man aged 50 to 60 in a cohort sampled during active COVID-19.

The genes are TRBV6-6 and TRBJ1-2; D may be TRBD1 (6 bases). Germline CDR1 and CDR2: MNHNY and SVGAGI (reference sequence). V gave up 4 bases and J gave up 5 bases, with 11 bases separating them. CDR3 size: 13 residues. The CDR3 protein is CASSSPGQYGYTF. CDR3 DNA: TGTGCCAGCAGTTCCCCCGGACAGTATGGCTACACCTTC.

The rearrangement links TRBV5-1 to TRBJ2-7; D unresolved. This CDR3 contains 13 residues. Trimming took 3 bases from V and 2 from J, leaving 9 bases between them. Germline V gives CDR1 SGHRS, CDR2 YFSETQ. CDR3: CASSSSEPYEQYF. The CDR3 nucleotides are TGCGCCAGCAGCTCCAGCGAACCCTACGAGCAGTACTTC.

The chain employs TRBV21-1 and TRBJ1-2. TRBV21-1 is a pseudogene locus. This CDR3 is 11 amino acids long. CDR3 nucleotide sequence: TGTGCCAGCCCCGAGAGGGTAGGCTACACCTTC. Amino acids: CASPERVGYTF.

The chain joins TRBV3-1 (or the pseudogene TRBV3-2) to TRBJ2-3, with D possibly TRBD1 on 5 matching bases. Looked up from germline, CDR1 is LGHDT and CDR2 is YNNKEL (reference sequence). The CDR3 spans 14 residues. The V end lost 4 bases, the J end lost 7 bases, and 15 bases lay between the germline ends. CDR3 in amino acids: CASSLGRAQNTQYF. CDR3 nucleotide sequence: TGTGCCAGCAGCCTCGGCAGGGCCCAGAATACGCAGTATTTT.

The chain joins TRBV2 to TRBJ1-4, with 10 bases identical to TRBD1. This CDR3 has 16 amino acids. Germline CDR1 reads SNHLY; CDR2 reads FYNNEI. The junction had 12 bases not matched to a gene; V was cut back by 7 bases and J by 7 bases. The CDR3 DNA is TGTGCCAGCACCAGGGACAGGGGAGGTCTTAGTGAAAAACTGTTTTTT. Amino acids: CASTRDRGGLSEKLFF.

The chain uses TRBV24-1 and TRBJ2-2; D is undetermined. The CDR3 has 17 amino acids. V was clipped by 2 bases and J by 0 bases, with 12 bases between them. Germline-derived CDR1 and CDR2 are KGHDR and SFDVKD. The CDR3 reads CATSDYKTLANTGELFF. The CDR3 DNA reads as TGTGCCACCAGTGATTACAAAACCCTAGCGAACACCGGGGAGCTGTTTTTT.

The V and J genes are TRBV5-4 and TRBJ2-2, with 8 bases aligning to TRBD1. V trimming: 0 bases; J trimming: 6 bases; junction bases outside the gene matches: 4. The CDR3 length is 15 residues. CDR1 and CDR2 from the germline V gene are SGHNT and YYREEE (reference sequence). The CDR3 DNA reads TGTGCCAGCAGCTTGGAACAGGGGGGACCCGGGGAGCTGTTTTTT. Protein product: CASSLEQGGPGELFF.

This clone was seen once. The chain links TRBV3-1 (or the pseudogene TRBV3-2) to TRBJ2-5, with 9 bases matching TRBD2. Germline V gene sequence: CDR1 LGHDT, CDR2 YNNKEL (reference sequence). V was pared by 0 bases and J by 1 base, with 3 bases of the junction left unmatched. The CDR3 extends over 16 amino acids. CDR3 amino acids: CASSQDGRGGQETQYF. The CDR3 DNA reads as TGTGCCAGCAGCCAAGATGGGCGGGGGGGCCAAGAGACCCAGTACTTC.

The chain carries TRBV29-1 and TRBJ2-2; 7 bases are a match to TRBD1. The CDR3 runs 13 residues. CDR1 SQVTM and CDR2 ANQGSEA come from the germline V gene. The ends lost 6 bases at V and 2 bases at J; junction bases unmatched: 3. The CDR3 nucleotides read TGCAGCGTAGACAGGGAAAACACCGGGGAGCTGTTTTTT. Its protein product is CSVDRENTGELFF.

V is TRBV29-1 and J is TRBJ2-7, with 9 bases that match TRBD1. Germline V gives CDR1 SQVTM, CDR2 ANQGSEA. CDR3 length: 15 amino acids. The J segment lost 6 bases and the V segment lost 4 bases, leaving 13 bases of the junction unmatched. DNA of the CDR3: TGCAGCGTTGGCGAGTCCGGGACAGGGATCGGCGAGCAGTACGTC. As protein: CSVGESGTGIGEQYV.

The chain has TRBV12-5 and TRBJ1-1; the match to TRBD1 covers 7 bases. Germline lookup yields CDR1 LGHNT and CDR2 FRNRAP. Germline trimming cut 6 bases from V and 6 bases from J; bases unmatched to any gene: 13. The CDR3 has 15 residues. The CDR3 DNA sequence: TGTGCTAGTGGCCCTCCAACAGGGGTAGTTTCTGAAGCTTTCTTT. This sequence encodes CASGPPTGVVSEAFF.

The chain combines TRBV2 with TRBJ2-1; possibly TRBD1 for D (5 bases). CDR1 and CDR2 from the germline V gene are SNHLY and FYNNEI. The CDR3 is 13 residues long. V was clipped by 6 bases and J by 13 bases, with 19 bases between them. The CDR3 region is CASRIADSLPQFF. In nucleotides, the CDR3 is TGTGCCAGCAGAATAGCCGACAGCTTACCTCAGTTCTTC.

The rearrangement uses TRBV6-1 and TRBJ2-1; weak D call: TRBD1 (6 bases). CDR1 and CDR2 (germline): MNHNS, SASEGT. Trimming left V 4 bases short and J 10 bases short, with 32 bases between. The length of the CDR3 is 19 residues. CDR3: CASSARRPLPGPQGLEQFF. CDR3 DNA: TGTGCCAGCAGTGCGCGGCGGCCCCTACCGGGACCTCAGGGGTTGGAGCAGTTCTTC.

The V call is TRBV21-1, the J call TRBJ2-3; no DNA check was done on the table's D call, TRBD2. TRBV21-1 is labeled a pseudogene. CDR3 size: 16 residues. The DNA of the CDR3 is TGTGCCAGCAGCAAACTCGGGTCCACTAACACAGATACGCAGTATTTT. This encodes CASSKLGSTNTDTQYF.

The chain uses TRBV6-6 and TRBJ1-1; TRBD1 aligns across 7 bases. Germline CDR1 MNHNY, CDR2 SVGAGI (reference sequence). This CDR3 has 14 residues. V gave up 7 bases and J gave up 0 bases; unmatched junction bases: 5. This CDR3 is CASTSQGMNTEAFF. CDR3 coding DNA: TGTGCCAGCACCTCACAGGGGATGAACACTGAAGCTTTCTTT.

This chain uses TRBV4-2 with TRBJ1-1; D possibly corresponds to TRBD1 (6 bases). Germline CDR1 LGHNA, CDR2 YNFKEQ. The CDR3 covers 15 residues. Trimming took 0 bases from V and 4 from J, leaving 12 bases between them. The CDR3 is CASSQEGGEGTEAFF. CDR3 in DNA: TGTGCCAGCAGCCAAGAAGGGGGGGAGGGCACTGAAGCTTTCTTT.

CDR3 loop: CASGGQLNSPLHF. CDR3 DNA sequence: TGTGCCAGCGGCGGACAGCTTAATTCACCCCTCCACTTT. The chain has TRBV7-2 and TRBJ1-6, with a possible D match to TRBD1 (6 bases). The V gene's germline CDR1 is SGHTA and CDR2 FQGNSA. V was trimmed by 8 bases and J by 6 bases, leaving 11 bases between them. The CDR3 loop spans 13 amino acids.

There are a few counts of this clone. The CDR3 nucleotides read TGTGCCAGTAGCGACCCCAGGGGGCCGGACCCTAATGAAAAACTGTTTTTT. Translation gives CASSDPRGPDPNEKLFF. This chain connects TRBV19 to TRBJ1-4; 8 bases map to TRBD1. With 6 bases clipped from V and 3 bases from J, the junction kept 12 bases outside the gene matches. There are 17 residues in the CDR3. Per germline, CDR1 LNHDA and CDR2 SQIVND (reference sequence).

The rearrangement uses TRBV7-2 and TRBJ2-3, with D unclear. Trimming shortened V by 7 bases and J by 3 bases, and 14 bases separated the two germline ends. The CDR3 runs to 14 residues. Germline CDR1 SGHTA, CDR2 FQGNSA. CDR3 DNA sequence: TGTGCCAGCACCCGGTCCGTTCGTACAGATACGCAGTATTTT. Protein: CASTRSVRTDTQYF.

The chain recombines TRBV5-1 with TRBJ1-1, with a weak D call TRBD1 (6 bases). V lost 4 bases to trimming and J lost 1 base, with 11 bases between them. Germline CDR1 reads SGHRS; CDR2 reads YFSETQ. CDR3 size: 14 residues. DNA of the CDR3: TGCGCCAGCAGCCTACGGACAGAGAACACTGAAGCTTTCTTT. This encodes CASSLRTENTEAFF.

The count of this clone is one. The chain uses TRBV2 and TRBJ2-2; D may be TRBD2 (5 bases). Trimming stripped 7 bases from V and 1 base from J, with 10 bases between. Germline CDR1 and CDR2: SNHLY and FYNNEI. The CDR3 length is 14 residues. The CDR3 spells CASIRGLNTGELFF. The CDR3, as DNA: TGTGCCAGCATAAGAGGGTTGAACACCGGGGAGCTGTTTTTT. The variable domain in full, completed from reference TRBV2 and TRBJ2-2, reads EPEVTQTPSHQVTQMGQEVILRCVPISNHLYFYWYRQILGQKVEFLVSFYNNEISEKSEIFDDQFSVERPDGSNFTLKIRSTKLEDSAMYFCASIRGLNTGELFFGEGSRLTVL.

The chain is built from TRBV5-5 and TRBJ2-3; tentatively, D is TRBD1 (5 bases). V lost 3 bases to trimming and J lost 1 base, with 15 bases between them. This CDR3 comprises 16 residues. From germline, CDR1 is SGHKS and CDR2 YYEKEE (reference sequence). The chain's CDR3 is CASSSQVGWRTDTQYF. The CDR3 DNA reads TGTGCCAGCAGCTCACAGGTCGGATGGCGCACAGATACGCAGTATTTT.